Presented here are 21 T cell receptor beta chains from one specimen sequenced in a study of T cells in Graves' hyperthyroidism and ophthalmopathy. Amplification of TCR beta CDR3 regions was performed using RNA transcripts as template. First-round RT-PCR targeting the TCR CDR3 was performed with the HTBI primer set. In TCRdb, the multiplex PCR reads were re-called with MiXCR into one record per CDR3 protein. The sample includes approximately 530,000 distinct CDR3 sequences, 16% of them seen just once. Sequenced material: blood. These receptors were collected from a woman aged 18-35 years with Graves' hyperthyroidism.

This clonotype was observed once. The chain joins TRBV5-6 to TRBJ1-5; D remains ambiguous. Trimming removed 2 bases at V and 9 bases at J, with 18 bases between. The CDR3 consists of 15 residues. Germline assignment: CDR1 SGHDT and CDR2 YYEEEE. The chain's CDR3 is CASSFGRGSGRPQHF. Here the CDR3 DNA reads TGTGCCAGCAGCTTTGGGCGAGGATCTGGCCGGCCCCAGCATTTT.

The rearrangement joins TRBV11-2 to TRBJ1-4; 7 nucleotides match TRBD1. The CDR3 is 15 amino acids. The germline gives CDR1 SGHAT, CDR2 FQNNGV. The J segment lost 8 bases and the V segment lost 5 bases, leaving 11 bases of the junction unmatched. For the CDR3, the DNA is TGTGCCAGCAGCCCCTTCGCCAGGGGGGAGGAAAAACTGTTTTTT. This translates into CASSPFARGEEKLFF.

This clonotype was detected only a few times. The chain employs TRBV6-1 and TRBJ1-1, with 8 nucleotides matching TRBD1. Germline V gives CDR1 MNHNS, CDR2 SASEGT. The V gene end was trimmed by 10 bases and the J gene end by 6 bases; junction bases not matched to a gene: 7. This CDR3 has 12 amino acids. CDR3 loop: CATNRGASEAFF. CDR3 sequence (DNA): TGTGCCACCAACAGGGGGGCGTCTGAAGCTTTCTTT.

This clonotype has a handful of counts. The chain uses TRBV20-1 and TRBJ2-1; 12 bases are shared with TRBD2. This CDR3 has 17 residues. The V gene's germline CDR1 is DFQATT and CDR2 SNEGSKA (reference sequence). The V gene end was trimmed by 0 bases and the J gene end by 6 bases; junction bases not matched to a gene: 9. CDR3 sequence (DNA): TGCAGTGCTAGAGATAGCCTAGCGGGGGGGCTCTTCAATGAGCAGTTCTTC. This sequence encodes CSARDSLAGGLFNEQFF.

J is TRBJ2-3 and V is TRBV12-3 or TRBV12-4; D is unresolved. The CDR3 has 14 residues. V was trimmed by 3 bases and J by 0 bases, leaving 7 bases between them. Here the CDR3 reads CASSFRSSTDTQYF. CDR3 in DNA: TGTGCCAGCAGTTTTCGCTCTAGCACAGATACGCAGTATTTT.

CDR3 DNA sequence: TGCAGTGCCATTCTCCCGGGCCAGGAAGTTCAGCCCCAGCATTTT. Amino acid sequence: CSAILPGQEVQPQHF. The gene calls are TRBV20-1 and TRBJ1-5; D gene ambiguous. The CDR3 is 15 amino acids. With 6 bases removed from V and 6 bases from J, the gap between germline ends came to 21 bases. Germline-derived CDR1 and CDR2 are DFQATT and SNEGSKA (reference sequence).

At least ten counts were recorded for this clonotype. This sequence joins TRBV28 and TRBJ2-7, with a tentative D call TRBD2 (5 bases). The CDR3 totals 15 residues. The germline V gene has CDR1 MDHEN and CDR2 SYDVKM. V lost 5 bases, J lost 2 bases, and 16 bases lay in between. The CDR3 DNA follows: TGTGCCAGCAGTAGCGACACGTACGGGACCTACGAGCAGTACTTC. Translated, it gives CASSSDTYGTYEQYF. The whole variable domain, remainder taken from reference TRBV28 and TRBJ2-7, is DVKVTQSSRYLVKRTGEKVFLECVQDMDHENMFWYRQDPGLGLRLIYFSYDVKMKEKGDIPEGYSVSREKKERFSLILESASTNQTSMYLCASSSDTYGTYEQYFGPGTRLTVT.

The chain employs TRBV6-2 or TRBV6-3 and TRBJ2-1; no clear D. Germline assignment: CDR1 MNHEY and CDR2 SVGEGT. The CDR3 contains 15 residues. Trimming pared 6 bases from V and 0 bases from J, leaving 12 bases between. DNA for the CDR3: TGTGCCAGCAGCCTTCAGGTGGGCTCCTACAATGAGCAGTTCTTC. Translated: CASSLQVGSYNEQFF.

In this sample, this clonotype turned up many times. The CDR3 DNA follows: TGTGCCTGGAGTCCTCTCCCTCTCTGGCAGTTCTTC. It is translated as CAWSPLPLWQFF. The gene calls are TRBV30 and TRBJ2-1; no clear D. Germline CDR1 GTSNPN, CDR2 SVGIG (reference sequence). V lost 2 bases to trimming and J lost 12 bases, with 14 bases between them. The CDR3 is 12 amino acids.

Comment on this clonotype: At one boundary the junction diverges from the germline segment, which might be a read error. The chain joins TRBV3-1 to TRBJ2-7; 9 nucleotides match TRBD2. Germline V gene sequence: CDR1 LGHDT, CDR2 YNNKEL (reference sequence). The CDR3 consists of 16 residues. The CDR3 reads CASSQPDSGRRYEPYF. For the CDR3, the DNA is TGTGCCAGCAGCCAGCCGGATAGCGGGAGACGTTACGAGCCGTACTTC.

A remark on this clonotype: This may stem from a read error, because a much larger clone lies one nucleotide away. J is TRBJ2-1 and V is TRBV20-1; TRBD2 agrees at 10 bases. Near its end, the DNA agrees better with TRBJ2-7, so the J call may be wrong. From germline, CDR1 is DFQATT and CDR2 SNEGSKA (reference sequence). CDR3 length: 16 residues. The CDR3 sequence is CSARPGLARGGNEQYF. The CDR3 DNA is TGCAGTGCTAGGCCGGGACTAGCGAGAGGGGGTAATGAGCAGTACTTC.

This clonotype was observed many times. The CDR3 protein is CASISGISSYNEQFF. Here the CDR3 DNA reads TGTGCCAGCATAAGCGGGATCAGCTCCTACAATGAGCAGTTCTTC. The V gene is TRBV2, the J gene TRBJ2-1; TRBD2 agrees at 7 bases. V was clipped by 7 bases and J by 0 bases; unmatched bases: 6. The CDR3 has 15 residues. Per the germline V gene, CDR1 is SNHLY and CDR2 is FYNNEI.

The V call is TRBV5-1, the J call TRBJ2-3; D is unclear. Germline-derived CDR1 and CDR2 are SGHRS and YFSETQ. V was clipped by 4 bases and J by 5 bases, with 11 bases between them. There are 13 residues in the CDR3. The CDR3 DNA reads TGCGCCAGCAGCCCGCGTTGGGAAGATACGCAGTATTTT. This sequence encodes CASSPRWEDTQYF.

This clonotype has only a few counts. The genes are TRBV4-3 and TRBJ1-6; D not certain. Germline loops: CDR1 LGHNA, CDR2 YSLEER. This CDR3 has 16 residues. V shed 0 bases and J shed 6 bases, with 12 bases lying between them. CDR3 nucleotide sequence: TGCGCCAGCAGCCAAGATCGGACTGGTCCTAATTCACCCCTCCACTTT. Translating it yields CASSQDRTGPNSPLHF.

The rearrangement joins TRBV9 to TRBJ2-1; 8 bases are a match to TRBD2. The V gene end was trimmed by 4 bases and the J gene end by 8 bases; junction bases not matched to a gene: 8. This CDR3 region has 14 residues. Germline CDR1 and CDR2: SGDLS and YYNGEE. Written as DNA, the CDR3 is TGTGCCAGCAGCTTCACGGGAGGGCCAGATGAGCAGTTCTTC. The encoded protein is CASSFTGGPDEQFF. Complete variable domain (other parts from reference TRBV9 and TRBJ2-1): DSGVTQTPKHLITATGQRVTLRCSPRSGDLSVYWYQQSLDQGLQFLIQYYNGEERAKGNILERFSAQQFPDLHSELNLSSLELGDSALYFCASSFTGGPDEQFFGPGTRLTVL.

This clonotype was seen a single time. A much larger clone differs from this one at a single base, so this may be a read error. The genes are TRBV3-1 and TRBJ2-2; 7 positions agree with TRBD1. CDR3 size: 15 residues. The germline V gene encodes CDR1 LGHDT and CDR2 YNNKEL (reference sequence). The CDR3 protein is CASSQDNRGAGEPFF. For the CDR3, the DNA is TGTGCCAGCAGCCAAGATAACAGGGGCGCCGGGGAGCCGTTTTTT. Full variable domain (outside the CDR3, taken from reference TRBV3-1 and TRBJ2-2): DTAVSQTPKYLVTQMGNDKSIKCEQNLGHDTMYWYKQDSKKFLKIMFSYNNKELIINETVPNRFSPKSPDKAHLNLHINSLELGDSAVYFCASSQDNRGAGEPFFGEGSRLTVL.

This clonotype was seen repeatedly, ten times or more. The V and J genes are TRBV5-1 and TRBJ2-7; D remains unclear. The V end was cut by 0 bases, the J end by 2 bases, with 12 bases between. The CDR3 runs to 15 residues. Germline V gene sequence: CDR1 SGHRS, CDR2 YFSETQ. The CDR3 protein is CASSLVGQATYEQYF. Here the CDR3 DNA reads TGCGCCAGCAGCTTGGTCGGGCAGGCCACCTACGAGCAGTACTTC.

This clonotype has more than one count but fewer than ten. The chain employs TRBV7-9 and TRBJ1-4; D not certain. CDR1 is SEHNR, CDR2 FQNEAQ, per germline (reference sequence). V lost 1 base and J lost 4, with 7 bases in between. This CDR3 is built from 14 residues. The CDR3 reads CASSLGRHNEKLFF. DNA for the CDR3: TGTGCCAGCAGCTTAGGACGGCATAATGAAAAACTGTTTTTT.

At least ten counts were recorded for this clonotype. The chain employs TRBV6-1 and TRBJ2-3; tentatively, D is TRBD2 (5 bases). This CDR3 is built from 15 residues. CDR1 MNHNS and CDR2 SASEGT come from the germline V gene. Trimming stripped 7 bases from V and 6 bases from J, with 20 bases between. CDR3 sequence: CASTQLAGRADTQYF. In DNA form, the CDR3 reads TGTGCCAGCACCCAGCTAGCTGGTCGAGCGGATACGCAGTATTTT.

This clonotype appeared many times. This sequence joins TRBV20-1 and TRBJ1-1, with TRBD1 as a possible D gene (5 bases). CDR1 DFQATT and CDR2 SNEGSKA come from the germline V gene (reference sequence). The germline V and J ends were trimmed by 0 bases and 3 bases, with 17 bases remaining between them. The CDR3 has 16 residues. CDR3: CSARDMGGRGYTEAFF. CDR3 in DNA: TGCAGTGCTAGAGATATGGGGGGGAGGGGCTACACTGAAGCTTTCTTT.

This sequence joins TRBV6-2 or TRBV6-3 and TRBJ2-2, with no clear D. This CDR3 contains 14 residues. Germline V gene lookup returns CDR1 MNHEY and CDR2 SVGEGT. The V end lost 6 bases, the J end lost 8 bases, and 16 bases lay between the germline ends. CDR3 sequence: CASRPGPAPGELFF. DNA of the CDR3: TGTGCCAGCAGACCCGGCCCTGCCCCTGGGGAGCTGTTTTTT.